This T cell receptor beta chain was found in a study of blood T cell repertoires in COVID-19. The wider study: Samples came from the United States, Italy and Spain, spanning acute and convalescent COVID-19.

Enrollees, about 18 to 95 years old, lived in 24 US areas. Methods used by the authors: Reference gene primers were amplified, and this amplification served to estimate nucleated cell counts. The repertoire was sequenced with immunoSEQ multiplex PCR; TCRdb's copy has only in-frame clones and lacks some. From that table come the V and J calls and clone size; the DNA was used to work out D and trimming. Of 200,000 to 250,000 clones listed, around 83% are singletons. Between the trimmed V and J ends, which lost 2 bases and 10 bases, there was a span of 10 bases. The CDR3 totals 13 residues. CDR1 and CDR2 (germline): SGDLS, YYNGEE.

This rearrangement joins TRBV9 to TRBJ1-6; a possible D gene is TRBD1 (6 bases). The specimen was PBMCs or T cells enriched from blood (not recorded which). This sequence originates from a woman between 40 and 50 years old who had recovered from COVID-19. The CDR3 loop reads CASSVGGESPLHF. CDR3 coding DNA: TGTGCCAGCAGCGTTGGGGGCGAGTCACCCCTCCACTTT.